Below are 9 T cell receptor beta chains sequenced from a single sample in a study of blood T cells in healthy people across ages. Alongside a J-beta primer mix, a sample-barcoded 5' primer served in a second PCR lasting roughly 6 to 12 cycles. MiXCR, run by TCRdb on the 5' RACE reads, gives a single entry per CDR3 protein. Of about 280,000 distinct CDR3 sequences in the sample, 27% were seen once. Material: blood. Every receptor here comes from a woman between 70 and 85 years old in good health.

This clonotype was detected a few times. The CDR3 DNA sequence: TGCAGTGCTAGAGATCCACAGACAGGATACAATGAGCAGTTCTTC. Its translation is CSARDPQTGYNEQFF. This sequence joins TRBV20-1 and TRBJ2-1; TRBD1 is a possible D gene (6 bases). Germline CDR1 DFQATT, CDR2 SNEGSKA (reference sequence). The CDR3 is 15 residues long. V gave up 0 bases and J gave up 4 bases, with 13 bases separating them.

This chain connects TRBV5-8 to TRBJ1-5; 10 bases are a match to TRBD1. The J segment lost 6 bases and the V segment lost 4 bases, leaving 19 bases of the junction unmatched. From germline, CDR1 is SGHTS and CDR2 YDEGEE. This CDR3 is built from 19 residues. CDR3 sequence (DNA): TGTGCCAGCAGCCAAGGCTCGACAGGGGGCGAAGCGATCGGTCAGCCCCAGCATTTT. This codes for CASSQGSTGGEAIGQPQHF.

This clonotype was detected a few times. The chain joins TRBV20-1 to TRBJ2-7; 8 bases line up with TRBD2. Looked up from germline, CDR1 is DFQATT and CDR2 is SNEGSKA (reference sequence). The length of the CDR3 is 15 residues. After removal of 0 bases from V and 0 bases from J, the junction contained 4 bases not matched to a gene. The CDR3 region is CSAREGSGSSYEQYF. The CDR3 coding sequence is TGCAGTGCTAGAGAGGGAAGCGGGAGCTCCTACGAGCAGTACTTC.

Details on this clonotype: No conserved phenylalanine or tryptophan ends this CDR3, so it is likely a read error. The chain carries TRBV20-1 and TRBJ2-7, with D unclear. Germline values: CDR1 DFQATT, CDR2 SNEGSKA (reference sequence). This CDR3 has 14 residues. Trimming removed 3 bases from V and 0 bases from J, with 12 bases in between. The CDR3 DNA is TGCAGTGCTAGGGTATCGGGTACCTCCTACGAGCAGTACCTC. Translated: CSARVSGTSYEQYL.

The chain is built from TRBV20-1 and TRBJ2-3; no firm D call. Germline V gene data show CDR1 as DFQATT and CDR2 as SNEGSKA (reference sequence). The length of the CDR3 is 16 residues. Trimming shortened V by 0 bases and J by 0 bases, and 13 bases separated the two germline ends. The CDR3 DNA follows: TGCAGTGCTAGAGACCTCGGAGCTGGGAGCACAGATACGCAGTATTTT. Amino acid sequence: CSARDLGAGSTDTQYF.

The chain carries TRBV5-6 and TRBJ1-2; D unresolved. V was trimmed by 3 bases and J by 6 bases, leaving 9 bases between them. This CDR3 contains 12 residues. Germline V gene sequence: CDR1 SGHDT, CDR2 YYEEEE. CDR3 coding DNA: TGTGCCAGCAGCTCTGGATGGGATGGCTACACCTTC. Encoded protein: CASSSGWDGYTF.

The CDR3 bases are TGCGCCAGCAGCTGGGACATAACCTACGAGCAGTACTTC. Amino acids: CASSWDITYEQYF. This chain joins TRBV5-1 and TRBJ2-7, with D possibly being TRBD1 (6 bases). Germline V gene data show CDR1 as SGHRS and CDR2 as YFSETQ. V shed 3 bases and J shed 2 bases, with 9 bases lying between them. The CDR3 consists of 13 residues.

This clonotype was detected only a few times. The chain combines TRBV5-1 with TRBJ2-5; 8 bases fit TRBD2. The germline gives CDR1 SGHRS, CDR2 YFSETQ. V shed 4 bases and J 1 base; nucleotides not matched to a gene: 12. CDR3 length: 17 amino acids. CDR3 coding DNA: TGCGCCAGCAGCGGATCTGGTTTAGCGGGACTCCAAGAGACCCAGTACTTC. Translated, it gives CASSGSGLAGLQETQYF.

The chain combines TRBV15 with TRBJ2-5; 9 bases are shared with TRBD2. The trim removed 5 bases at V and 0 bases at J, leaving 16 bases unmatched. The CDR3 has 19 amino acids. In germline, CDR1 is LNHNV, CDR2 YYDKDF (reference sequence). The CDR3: CATSSRVRGLAPNQETQYF. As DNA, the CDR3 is TGTGCCACCAGCTCCCGAGTCCGGGGACTAGCACCTAACCAAGAGACCCAGTACTTC.